The T cell receptor beta chain under discussion was sequenced for a study of beta chain features in type 1 diabetes. This clone was counted between two and nine times. Its antigen remains unknown. The same CDR3 arises from other DNA sequences in this sample as well. A single heparinised blood sample, averaging about 120 mL, was obtained per donor. Study conclusions and caveats: HLA effects on TCRB rearrangement stayed unresolved here. Patients showed naive, central memory and Treg TCRB repertoires that appeared more similar than those of healthy donors. VDJ junctions from type 1 diabetes patients carried fewer insertions and larger deletions.

CDR3 length: 13 amino acids. V lost 6 bases, J lost 1 base, and 2 bases stayed unmatched. The germline V gene has CDR1 MGHDK and CDR2 SYGVNS. Expressed TCRB transcripts were sequenced, since all the RNA that had been isolated was reverse transcribed. Generated by immunoSEQ multiplex PCR, the TCRdb table keeps only in-frame clones and is missing some. The table shows under 250,000 clones, with around 14% occurring only once. The specimen sequenced was naive CD4+ T cells from blood. This receptor was identified in a woman aged 40 to 49 in good health. The chain uses TRBV25-1 and TRBJ2-7, with TRBD2 matching over 8 bases. The chain's CDR3 is CASSGLASYEQYF. CDR3 in DNA: TGTGCCAGCAGCGGACTAGCTTCCTACGAGCAGTACTTC.